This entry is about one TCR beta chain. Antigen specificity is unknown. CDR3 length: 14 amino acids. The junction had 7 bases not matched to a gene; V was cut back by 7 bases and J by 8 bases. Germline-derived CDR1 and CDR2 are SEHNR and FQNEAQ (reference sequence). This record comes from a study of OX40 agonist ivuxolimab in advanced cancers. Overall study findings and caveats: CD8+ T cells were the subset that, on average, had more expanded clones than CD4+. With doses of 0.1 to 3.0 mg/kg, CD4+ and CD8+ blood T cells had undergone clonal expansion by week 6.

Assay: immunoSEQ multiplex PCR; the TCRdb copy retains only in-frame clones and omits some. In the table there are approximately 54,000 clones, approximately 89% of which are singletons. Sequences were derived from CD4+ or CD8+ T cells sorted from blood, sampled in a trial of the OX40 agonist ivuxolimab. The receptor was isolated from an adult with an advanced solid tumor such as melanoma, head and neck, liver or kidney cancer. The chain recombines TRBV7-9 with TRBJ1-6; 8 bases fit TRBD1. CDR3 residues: CASIPNRGDSPLHF. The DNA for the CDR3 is TGTGCCAGCATCCCGAACAGGGGGGATTCACCCCTCCACTTT.